A selection of T cell receptor beta chains follows, all from one sample in a study of cytomegalovirus exposure and HLA in healthy donors. The method was immunoSEQ multiplex PCR; TCRdb's version includes in-frame clones alone and lacks a portion of them. The sample yields under 75,000 clones, 60% to 80% seen once. Sequenced input: PBMCs. The source of these receptors is a man aged 40-49 years in good health and CMV-seropositive. Each CDR3 is given with its conserved first and last residue. D genes are given only for firm matches. The listing skips clone size in some rows; elsewhere it reads once, few, many or a size class.

d_call j_call clone_size v_call cdr3_aa cdr3_nt
TRBD2 TRBJ2-7 . TRBV5-1 CASSQTSGGFHEQYF TGCGCCAGCAGCCAGACTAGCGGGGGTTTCCACGAGCAGTACTTC
. TRBJ1-1 . TRBV30 CAWSVGRINTEAFF TGTGCCTGGAGTGTAGGCAGGATAAACACTGAAGCTTTCTTT
. TRBJ2-3 . TRBV9 CASSPRWDISTDTQYF TGTGCCAGCAGTCCCCGTTGGGACATAAGCACAGATACGCAGTATTTT
. TRBJ1-1 . TRBV7-8 CASSLADRGNTEAFF TGTGCCAGCAGCTTAGCGGACAGAGGGAACACTGAAGCTTTCTTT
TRBD2 TRBJ2-1 . TRBV5-5 CASSLGPAGTYNEQFF TGTGCCAGCAGCTTGGGCCCAGCGGGGACCTACAATGAGCAGTTCTTC
TRBD2 TRBJ2-1 . TRBV29-1 CSVGRGGFNEQFF TGCAGCGTTGGGCGGGGGGGCTTCAATGAGCAGTTCTTC
. TRBJ2-3 . TRBV7-8 CASSPQGSTDTQYF TGTGCCAGCAGCCCACAGGGTAGCACAGATACGCAGTATTTT
. TRBJ1-1 . TRBV7-9 CASSLVGGLNTEAFF TGTGCCAGCAGCTTAGTGGGGGGGCTCAACACTGAAGCTTTCTTT
. TRBJ2-5 . TRBV9 CASSATGLETQYF TGTGCCAGCAGCGCCACAGGGTTGGAGACCCAGTACTTC
TRBD2 TRBJ2-1 . TRBV14 CASSLLAGVLNEQFF TGTGCCAGCAGCCTACTAGCGGGAGTGCTCAATGAGCAGTTCTTC
. TRBJ2-7 . TRBV7-6 CASSDASGEQYF TGTGCCAGCAGCGACGCCTCGGGAGAGCAGTACTTC
TRBD2 TRBJ2-7 . TRBV6-1 CASIYSSGTYEQYF TGTGCCAGCATATATTCTAGCGGGACCTACGAGCAGTACTTC
TRBD1 TRBJ2-7 few TRBV27 CASSSGTGNSYEQYF TGTGCCAGCAGTTCCGGGACAGGCAACTCCTACGAGCAGTACTTC
TRBD2 TRBJ2-7 few TRBV6-6 CASSPNLAGKTYEQYF TGTGCCAGCAGCCCAAACCTAGCGGGGAAAACCTACGAGCAGTACTTC
. TRBJ2-3 . TRBV19 CASSLTGVGPDTQYF TGTGCCAGTAGTTTAACAGGCGTCGGACCAGATACGCAGTATTTT
. TRBJ2-2 once TRBV27 CASSLEGPGAGRGELFF TGTGCCAGCAGTTTAGAGGGGCCAGGAGCGGGTCGCGGGGAGCTGTTTTTT
. TRBJ1-1 . TRBV18 CASSPDREAFF TGTGCCAGCTCACCAGATAGAGAAGCTTTCTTT
. TRBJ2-1 . TRBV6-1 CASSRNGGFDEQFF TGTGCCAGCAGTCGAAACGGGGGTTTCGATGAGCAGTTCTTC
. TRBJ1-3 . TRBV25-1 CASGVSSGNTIYF TGTGCCAGCGGAGTGAGCTCTGGAAACACCATATATTTT
TRBD1 TRBJ2-3 . TRBV10-3 CAISGTGNADTQYF TGTGCCATCAGCGGGACAGGGAACGCAGATACGCAGTATTTT
TRBD2 TRBJ2-7 . TRBV5-4 CASSPSAGTRGYEQYF TGTGCCAGCAGCCCATCGGCCGGGACTAGGGGCTACGAGCAGTACTTC
. TRBJ1-6 . TRBV5-1 CASSLDRVTSPLHF TGCGCCAGCAGCTTGGACAGGGTGACTTCACCCCTCCACTTT
TRBD2 TRBJ2-1 few TRBV19 CASGLAEGGGWNEQFF TGTGCCAGCGGACTAGCGGAGGGGGGAGGGTGGAATGAGCAGTTCTTC
. TRBJ1-1 . TRBV7-8 CASSLDSSLAGTEAFF TGTGCCAGCAGCTTAGATAGCTCTTTGGCCGGCACTGAAGCTTTCTTT
. TRBJ2-1 . TRBV13 CASSLMPKLTYNEQFF TGTGCCAGCAGCTTAATGCCAAAGCTCACCTACAATGAGCAGTTCTTC
TRBD2 TRBJ2-1 . TRBV6-1 CASSEGSGRVNEQFF TGTGCCAGCAGTGAAGGGAGCGGGAGGGTCAATGAGCAGTTCTTC
TRBD1 TRBJ2-4 . TRBV7-3 CASSPGQGNIQYF TGTGCCAGCAGCCCAGGACAGGGAAACATTCAGTACTTC
. TRBJ2-7 . TRBV7-6 CASSRYSYEQYF TGTGCCAGCAGCCGGTACTCCTACGAGCAGTACTTC
. TRBJ2-3 once TRBV6-4 CASSDDRELDTQYF TGTGCCAGCAGTGACGACCGGGAATTGGATACGCAGTATTTT
TRBD1 TRBJ1-1 once TRBV30 CAWSVDRVAEAFF TGTGCCTGGAGCGTCGACAGGGTGGCTGAAGCTTTCTTT
. TRBJ1-5 . TRBV6-1 CASSVGRNQPQHF TGTGCCAGCAGTGTGGGCCGAAATCAGCCCCAGCATTTT
. TRBJ1-1 . TRBV9 CASSVLGHTDTEAFF TGTGCCAGCAGCGTTTTAGGACACACCGACACTGAAGCTTTCTTT
. TRBJ2-7 . TRBV5-1 CASSQVGRRAEQYF TGCGCCAGCAGCCAGGTGGGACGGAGGGCCGAGCAGTACTTC
TRBD1 TRBJ1-1 . TRBV9 CASSPTGQGGEAFF TGTGCCAGCAGCCCCACGGGACAGGGAGGTGAAGCTTTCTTT
. TRBJ1-1 . TRBV11-1 CASSFAGAGGAEAFF TGTGCCAGCAGCTTCGCGGGGGCGGGAGGTGCTGAAGCTTTCTTT
TRBD1 TRBJ1-1 . TRBV27 CASSLGQGDTEAFF TGTGCCAGCAGCCTGGGACAGGGGGACACTGAAGCTTTCTTT
. TRBJ1-2 . TRBV10-3 CAIKVGGGGYGYTF TGTGCCATCAAGGTTGGAGGCGGGGGATATGGCTACACCTTC
TRBD2 TRBJ2-1 . TRBV4-1 CASRPTSGRDNEQFF TGCGCCAGCAGGCCCACTAGCGGGAGAGATAATGAGCAGTTCTTC
TRBD1 TRBJ2-4 . TRBV4-3 CASSQAPTTGGDIQYF TGCGCCAGCAGCCAAGCACCAACCACAGGGGGAGACATTCAGTACTTC
. TRBJ1-2 . TRBV29-1 CSVEGRFYGYTF TGCAGCGTTGAAGGTCGTTTCTATGGCTACACCTTC
TRBD1 TRBJ1-2 once TRBV7-8 CASSLGGRDRGNYGYTF TGTGCCAGCAGCTTAGGAGGAAGGGACAGGGGGAACTATGGCTACACCTTC
. TRBJ2-2 . TRBV5-1 CASSPQRPGELFF TGCGCCAGCAGCCCCCAGCGCCCCGGGGAGCTGTTTTTT
. TRBJ1-3 few TRBV5-1 CASSSSGAGGNTIYF TGCGCCAGCAGCTCCTCAGGGGCAGGAGGAAACACCATATATTTT
TRBD1 TRBJ1-2 . TRBV5-1 CASSLAGQGSGGYTF TGCGCCAGCAGCTTGGCGGGACAGGGATCGGGAGGCTACACCTTC
. TRBJ1-2 . TRBV27 CASRQDKAPFYGYTF TGTGCCAGCAGGCAGGATAAGGCACCCTTCTATGGCTACACCTTC
TRBD1 TRBJ2-2 . TRBV7-6 CASSPVATMGQKNTGELFF TGTGCCAGCAGCCCAGTGGCGACCATGGGACAGAAAAACACCGGGGAGCTGTTTTTT
. TRBJ2-5 . TRBV28 CASSPRDIETQYF TGTGCCAGCAGTCCTCGGGACATAGAGACCCAGTACTTC
. TRBJ2-3 . TRBV9 CASSPTGGRGTDTQYF TGTGCCAGCAGCCCCACCGGGGGGCGAGGGACAGATACGCAGTATTTT
. TRBJ2-7 few TRBV19 CASTPRSGHTYEQYF TGTGCCAGCACCCCTCGAAGCGGCCACACCTACGAGCAGTACTTC
. TRBJ1-5 . TRBV5-6 CASSNGWSQPQHF TGTGCCAGCAGCAACGGATGGAGTCAGCCCCAGCATTTT
TRBD1 TRBJ1-2 once TRBV5-1 CASSRGQGNGYTF TGCGCCAGCAGCCGCGGACAGGGGAATGGCTACACCTTC
TRBD2 TRBJ2-1 . TRBV5-1 CASSLNRGGDYNEQFF TGCGCCAGCAGTTTAAACCGCGGGGGGGACTACAATGAGCAGTTCTTC
TRBD2 TRBJ2-3 . TRBV29-1 CSVPWTSGASTDTQYF TGCAGCGTCCCCTGGACTAGCGGGGCTAGCACAGATACGCAGTATTTT
TRBD1 TRBJ2-5 . TRBV7-9 CSSSQGVQTQYF TGTTCCAGCAGCCAGGGGGTGCAGACCCAGTACTTC
TRBD1 TRBJ1-5 . TRBV10-3 CAISESDRDSLNQPQHF TGTGCCATCAGTGAGTCGGACAGGGACAGCCTTAATCAGCCCCAGCATTTT